These 13 T cell receptor beta chains share one sample of origin, sequenced in a study of regulatory T cells in long-lasting Graves disease. In building TCR beta libraries, iRepertoire HTBI primers were used together with Arm-PCR of CDR3 regions. Each CDR3 protein gets one entry after TCRdb re-called the multiplex PCR reads with MiXCR. This table has around 250,000 distinct CDR3 sequences, about 19% appearing once. Time point noted: newly diagnosed GD, antithyroid drugs for less than 3 months. Isolated PBMC RNA provided the starting material for the TCR library. Sequences were derived from peripheral blood mononuclear cells (PBMCs), sampled at new diagnosis, from a patient treated with antithyroid drugs. Every receptor here comes from a female donor with Graves disease.

The chain is built from TRBV10-3 and TRBJ1-5, with D possibly TRBD1 on 6 matching bases. Trimming took 4 bases from V and 2 from J, leaving 9 bases between them. Looked up from germline, CDR1 is ENHRY and CDR2 is SYGVKD. This CDR3 region has 14 residues. The CDR3 DNA sequence: TGTGCCATCAGTGCAGGGGCTGGCAATCAGCCCCAGCATTTT. It translates to CAISAGAGNQPQHF.

Regarding this clonotype: It may be a read error: a sequence one base away is much more abundant. The V and J genes are TRBV29-1 and TRBJ1-2; D not certain. Germline V gives CDR1 SQVTM, CDR2 ANQGSEA. CDR3 length equals 10 residues. The CDR3 protein is CNVVMDGYTF. The DNA of the CDR3 is TGCAACGTTGTCATGGATGGCTACACCTTC.

Regarding this clonotype: It differs at one base from a far larger clone, so likely a read error. J is TRBJ2-1 and V is TRBV5-5; D is perhaps TRBD1 (6 bases). The V end was cut by 4 bases, the J end by 10 bases, with 15 bases between. The CDR3 is made up of 13 amino acids. Looked up from germline, CDR1 is SGHKS and CDR2 is YYEKEE (reference sequence). DNA for the CDR3: TGTGCCAGCAGCCGGGGAGACAGGTACGAGCAGTTCTTC. Protein: CASSRGDRYEQFF.

The sample holds many counts of this clonotype. The chain couples TRBV4-2 to TRBJ2-3, with 8 nucleotides matching TRBD2. CDR1 and CDR2 (germline): LGHNA, YNFKEQ. The trim removed 1 base at V and 5 bases at J, leaving 8 bases unmatched. The CDR3 is 16 amino acids. CDR3 protein: CASSQAPGGLGDTQYF. The CDR3 coding sequence is TGTGCCAGCAGCCAAGCCCCGGGGGGGCTGGGAGATACGCAGTATTTT.

This clonotype was recorded at least ten times. The genes are TRBV28 and TRBJ2-5; no reliable D call. V was trimmed by 5 bases and J by 2 bases, leaving 12 bases between them. The length of the CDR3 is 14 residues. Germline V gene lookup returns CDR1 MDHEN and CDR2 SYDVKM. CDR3 region: CASSLRLVQETQYF. CDR3 DNA: TGTGCCAGCAGTCTCAGGCTAGTGCAAGAGACCCAGTACTTC.

This clonotype has a count of ten or more. The rearrangement uses TRBV20-1 and TRBJ2-5; 11 bases agree with TRBD2. With V trimmed by 5 bases and J by 2 bases, 1 base remained unmatched. This CDR3 spans 13 amino acids. The germline gives CDR1 DFQATT, CDR2 SNEGSKA (reference sequence). CDR3 in amino acids: CSAGTSGQETQYF. The CDR3 nucleotides read TGCAGTGCTGGGACTAGCGGACAAGAGACCCAGTACTTC.

This clonotype has ten or more counts. V usage is TRBV2 and J usage is TRBJ2-3, with D possibly TRBD1 on 6 matching bases. Per the germline V gene, CDR1 is SNHLY and CDR2 is FYNNEI. CDR3 length: 14 residues. V was pared by 4 bases and J by 2 bases, with 10 bases between. The CDR3 loop is CASSARTATDTQYF. CDR3 bases: TGTGCCAGCAGTGCTCGGACAGCCACAGATACGCAGTATTTT. Supplemented by reference TRBV2 and TRBJ2-3, the full variable domain reads EPEVTQTPSHQVTQMGQEVILRCVPISNHLYFYWYRQILGQKVEFLVSFYNNEISEKSEIFDDQFSVERPDGSNFTLKIRSTKLEDSAMYFCASSARTATDTQYFGPGTRLTVL.

This clonotype occurred many times. V is TRBV27 and J is TRBJ2-5; 9 bases are shared with TRBD1. Germline loops: CDR1 MNHEY, CDR2 SMNVEV (reference sequence). The CDR3 totals 14 residues. J gave up 5 bases and V 4 bases, and 5 bases lay outside the gene matches. Here the CDR3 DNA reads TGTGCCAGCAGTTCTCTCGACAGGGGGGAGACCCAGTACTTC. Translated, it gives CASSSLDRGETQYF.

The chain combines TRBV25-1 with TRBJ2-2; TRBD1 aligns across 9 bases. The V and J ends lost 3 bases and 3 bases, in that order; junction bases with no gene match: 5. The CDR3 loop spans 16 amino acids. The germline V gene has CDR1 MGHDK and CDR2 SYGVNS. This CDR3 reads CASSDPTGGDTGELFF. CDR3 sequence (DNA): TGTGCCAGCAGTGACCCTACAGGGGGCGACACCGGGGAGCTGTTTTTT.

This clonotype was seen ten or more times. The chain carries TRBV18 and TRBJ2-2; D is perhaps TRBD2 (6 bases). This CDR3 has 14 residues. Germline V gives CDR1 KGHSH, CDR2 LQKENI. V lost 3 bases and J 4 bases, leaving 9 bases between the germline ends. The CDR3 sequence: CASSPQGGTGELFF. The CDR3 nucleotides are TGTGCCAGCTCACCCCAGGGAGGCACCGGGGAGCTGTTTTTT.

The V and J genes are TRBV9 and TRBJ1-2; 10 nucleotides align to TRBD1. Germline trimming cut 3 bases from V and 9 bases from J; bases unmatched to any gene: 11. The germline CDR1 and CDR2 sequences are SGDLS and YYNGEE. This CDR3 region has 15 residues. This chain's CDR3 is CASSDRDRGLSSYTF. CDR3 DNA sequence: TGTGCCAGCAGCGACCGGGACAGGGGCCTCTCAAGCTACACCTTC.

This clonotype was seen at least ten times. This chain links TRBV18 with TRBJ2-7; D possibly corresponds to TRBD1 (5 bases). The ends were cut back, 0 bases at V and 2 bases at J, with 8 bases in the middle. The CDR3 sequence is 14 residues long. Germline V lookup: CDR1 KGHSH, CDR2 LQKENI. CDR3 coding DNA: TGTGCCAGCTCACCACCCGACAGAGCCTACGAGCAGTACTTC. It translates to CASSPPDRAYEQYF.

This clonotype appeared many times. The chain links TRBV11-2 to TRBJ1-3, with D maybe TRBD1 (6 bases). The V gene lost 3 bases and the J gene lost 8 bases, with 11 bases spanning the gap. The germline V gene has CDR1 SGHAT and CDR2 FQNNGV. The CDR3 consists of 13 residues. The CDR3 sequence: CASSLDSKDTIYF. CDR3 in DNA: TGTGCCAGCAGCTTGGACAGTAAGGACACCATATATTTT. The full variable domain, in which reference TRBV11-2 and TRBJ1-3 provide the parts outside the CDR3, is EAGVAQSPRYKIIEKRQSVAFWCNPISGHATLYWYQQILGQGPKLLIQFQNNGVVDDSQLPKDRFSAERLKGVDSTLKIQPAKLEDSAVYLCASSLDSKDTIYFGEGSWLTVV.